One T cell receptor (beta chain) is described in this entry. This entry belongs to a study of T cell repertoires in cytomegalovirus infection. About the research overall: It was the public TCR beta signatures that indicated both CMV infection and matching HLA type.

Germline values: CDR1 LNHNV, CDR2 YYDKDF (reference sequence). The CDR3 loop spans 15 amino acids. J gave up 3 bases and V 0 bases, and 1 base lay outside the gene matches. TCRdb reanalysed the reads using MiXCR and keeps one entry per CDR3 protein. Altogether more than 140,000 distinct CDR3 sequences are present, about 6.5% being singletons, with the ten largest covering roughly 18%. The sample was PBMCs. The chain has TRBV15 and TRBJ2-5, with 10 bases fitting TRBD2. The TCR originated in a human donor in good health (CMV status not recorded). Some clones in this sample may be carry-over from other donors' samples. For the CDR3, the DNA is TGTGCCACCAGCAGAGATCTAGCGGGAGAAGAGACCCAGTACTTC. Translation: CATSRDLAGEETQYF.